The rows below give T cell receptor beta chains drawn from one sample of a study of blood T cell repertoires in COVID-19. Generated by immunoSEQ multiplex PCR, the TCRdb table keeps only in-frame clones and is missing some. The sample shows around 370,000 clones, roughly 90% of them seen only once. The sample taken for sequencing was peripheral blood. The receptors were sampled from a woman in her sixties or seventies with COVID-19, enrolled during active disease. CDR3s include the opening cysteine and the closing phenylalanine or tryptophan. The order of the fields is clone size, J gene, D gene, V gene, CDR3 protein, CDR3 DNA. D genes are given only for firm matches. Some rows have no size entry. The others give once, few or many, or a class for an expanded clone.

-,TRBJ2-7,-,TRBV2,CASSRLSYEQYF,TGTGCCAGCAGTCGCCTATCCTACGAGCAGTACTTC
-,TRBJ1-1,-,TRBV18,CASSPAGVNTEAFF,TGTGCCAGCTCACCGGCAGGGGTGAACACTGAAGCTTTCTTT
-,TRBJ2-1,TRBD2,TRBV30,CAWNSGGVNEQFF,TGTGCCTGGAATAGCGGGGGAGTAAATGAGCAGTTCTTC
-,TRBJ2-6,TRBD2,TRBV7-3,CASSSLAAGANVLTF,TGTGCCAGCAGCTCTCTAGCGGCTGGGGCCAACGTCCTGACTTTC
-,TRBJ2-7,-,TRBV11-2,CASSLVSGSYEQYF,TGTGCCAGCAGCTTAGTATCAGGATCTTACGAGCAGTACTTC
-,TRBJ1-1,-,TRBV9,CASSVGGGTNTEAFF,TGTGCCAGCAGCGTAGGAGGGGGAACGAACACTGAAGCTTTCTTT
-,TRBJ2-2,TRBD2,TRBV27,CASSLWAGGGTGELFF,TGTGCCAGCAGTTTATGGGCGGGGGGCGGCACCGGGGAGCTGTTTTTT
-,TRBJ2-5,-,TRBV4-1,CASSQGLIQETQYF,TGCGCCAGCAGCCAAGGACTCATCCAAGAGACCCAGTACTTC
-,TRBJ1-2,-,TRBV30,CAWSVPVVNYGYTF,TGTGCCTGGAGTGTACCGGTCGTAAACTATGGCTACACCTTC
few,TRBJ1-6,TRBD1,TRBV27,CASGISSGTGGNSPLHF,TGTGCCAGCGGTATATCCTCCGGGACAGGGGGCAATTCACCCCTCCACTTT
-,TRBJ1-1,-,TRBV3-1/TRBV3-2,CASSQSTEAFF,TGTGCCAGCAGCCAGAGCACTGAAGCTTTCTTT
-,TRBJ2-2,-,TRBV24-1,CATSDLRGSTGELFF,TGTGCCACCAGTGATTTAAGGGGTTCCACCGGGGAGCTGTTTTTT
-,TRBJ1-6,-,TRBV19,CASSATRQIYNSPLHF,TGTGCCAGTAGTGCCACCCGACAAATCTATAATTCACCCCTCCACTTT
-,TRBJ1-2,TRBD1,TRBV27,CASSFWGQGNGDYGYTF,TGTGCCAGCAGTTTTTGGGGACAGGGGAACGGCGACTATGGCTACACCTTC
once,TRBJ2-1,TRBD1,TRBV11-3,CASSSPRDRGNEQFF,TGTGCCAGCAGCTCCCCCCGGGACAGGGGGAATGAGCAGTTCTTC
-,TRBJ1-6,-,TRBV18,CASSPGPLRDSPLHF,TGTGCCAGCTCACCGGGGCCTTTGCGCGATTCACCCCTCCACTTT
-,TRBJ2-5,-,TRBV11-2,CASSYGPGGETQYF,TGTGCCAGCAGCTACGGCCCCGGCGGCGAGACCCAGTACTTC
many,TRBJ1-1,TRBD1,TRBV19,CASSGVTTGSPEAFF,TGTGCCAGTAGTGGAGTTACGACAGGGAGTCCTGAAGCTTTCTTT
-,TRBJ2-3,-,TRBV28,CASSLRSPSTDTQYF,TGTGCCAGCAGTTTAAGGAGTCCTAGCACAGATACGCAGTATTTT
-,TRBJ1-2,TRBD1,TRBV5-1,CASSPTTGDYGYTF,TGCGCCAGCAGCCCAACAACAGGGGACTATGGCTACACCTTC
-,TRBJ1-2,-,TRBV3-1/TRBV3-2,CASSPEYFGQNYGYTF,TGTGCCAGCAGCCCCGAATACTTTGGACAGAACTATGGCTACACCTTC
once,TRBJ1-1,TRBD1,TRBV2,CASSEPVRGMNTEAFF,TGTGCCAGCAGTGAACCCGTCAGGGGGATGAACACTGAAGCTTTCTTT
-,TRBJ2-1,-,TRBV18,CASSPGHEQFF,TGTGCCAGCTCACCGGGCCATGAGCAGTTCTTC
-,TRBJ1-1,TRBD1,TRBV27,CASSRGQVNTEAFF,TGTGCCAGCAGTCGAGGACAGGTCAACACTGAAGCTTTCTTT
-,TRBJ1-2,-,TRBV5-6,CASSFGVVGSGYTF,TGTGCCAGCAGCTTTGGTGTAGTGGGGAGCGGCTACACCTTC
-,TRBJ2-3,-,TRBV5-1,CASSLAVSPDTQYF,TGCGCCAGCAGCTTGGCCGTCTCTCCAGATACGCAGTATTTT
-,TRBJ2-2,TRBD1,TRBV2,CASSERGPTGELFF,TGTGCCAGCAGTGAAAGGGGGCCCACCGGGGAGCTGTTTTTT
-,TRBJ1-1,-,TRBV15,CATSRDQGRSSEAFF,TGTGCCACCAGCAGAGATCAGGGCAGAAGCAGTGAAGCTTTCTTT
-,TRBJ1-2,-,TRBV24-1,CATSDPAQGNYGYTF,TGTGCCACCAGTGATCCTGCACAGGGAAACTATGGCTACACCTTC
-,TRBJ2-7,TRBD2,TRBV3-1/TRBV3-2,CASSSRGEQYF,TGTGCCAGCAGCTCGCGGGGGGAGCAGTACTTC
-,TRBJ1-1,-,TRBV12-5,CASVLGGEYGEAFF,TGTGCTAGTGTTCTGGGGGGAGAGTACGGGGAAGCTTTCTTT
-,TRBJ2-7,TRBD2,TRBV7-2,CASTSSGVYEQYF,TGTGCCAGCACCTCCAGCGGGGTCTACGAGCAGTACTTC
-,TRBJ2-7,-,TRBV6-2/TRBV6-3,CASSYYQDYEQYF,TGTGCCAGCAGTTACTATCAGGATTACGAGCAGTACTTC
-,TRBJ1-6,TRBD1,TRBV7-9,CATAGTGTLESPLHF,TGTGCCACAGCCGGGACAGGGACTCTGGAGTCACCCCTCCACTTT
-,TRBJ1-1,-,TRBV28,CASSFFREESAEAFF,TGTGCCAGCAGTTTCTTCAGGGAGGAAAGTGCTGAAGCTTTCTTT
-,TRBJ1-5,-,TRBV27,CASSPGGGRINQPQHF,TGTGCCAGCAGTCCCGGGGGGGGGCGAATCAATCAGCCCCAGCATTTT
-,TRBJ1-1,-,TRBV28,CASSFLAEDTEAFF,TGTGCCAGCAGTTTCTTGGCGGAAGACACTGAAGCTTTCTTT
-,TRBJ2-7,TRBD1,TRBV7-2,CASSLGQGFEQYF,TGTGCCAGCAGCTTGGGACAGGGGTTCGAGCAGTACTTC
-,TRBJ2-5,-,TRBV19,CASSTGGPQETQYF,TGTGCCAGTAGTACCGGGGGACCACAAGAGACCCAGTACTTC
-,TRBJ1-1,TRBD1,TRBV6-5,CASSFFTGETFF,TGTGCCAGCAGTTTCTTTACAGGGGAAACTTTCTTT
-,TRBJ2-4,TRBD1,TRBV5-6,CASSLGQGNIQYF,TGTGCCAGCAGCTTGGGACAGGGGAACATTCAGTACTTC
-,TRBJ2-6,-,TRBV5-6,CASSSLTGANVLTF,TGTGCCAGCAGCTCCCTAACTGGGGCCAACGTCCTGACTTTC
-,TRBJ1-1,-,TRBV5-4,CASSPGGMDMNTEAFF,TGTGCCAGCAGCCCGGGCGGGATGGACATGAACACTGAAGCTTTCTTT
-,TRBJ1-1,-,TRBV2,CASSSPQGNTEAFF,TGTGCCAGCAGCTCCCCACAGGGGAACACTGAAGCTTTCTTT
-,TRBJ1-2,-,TRBV19,CASTYIRDTPNYGYTF,TGTGCCAGTACCTACATCCGGGACACCCCTAACTATGGCTACACCTTC
-,TRBJ2-7,TRBD1,TRBV3-1/TRBV3-2,CASSQGTGDSYEQYF,TGTGCCAGCAGCCAAGGGACAGGGGACTCCTACGAGCAGTACTTC
-,TRBJ1-6,-,TRBV27,CASSFAGFNSPLHF,TGTGCCAGCAGTTTTGCAGGGTTTAATTCACCCCTCCACTTT
-,TRBJ2-7,-,TRBV28,CASSLWQSGKTYEQYF,TGTGCCAGCAGTTTATGGCAGTCCGGGAAAACCTACGAGCAGTACTTC
-,TRBJ1-4,-,TRBV6-5,CASSYVRRLEDEKLFF,TGTGCCAGCAGTTACGTGAGGCGCCTCGAGGATGAAAAACTGTTTTTT
-,TRBJ1-1,TRBD1,TRBV9,CASSPRQGAANTEAFF,TGTGCCAGCAGCCCCAGACAGGGGGCGGCGAACACTGAAGCTTTCTTT
-,TRBJ2-7,TRBD1,TRBV4-1,CASSQPRAGQGTYEQYF,TGCGCCAGCAGCCAACCCAGGGCGGGACAGGGAACCTACGAGCAGTACTTC